This T cell receptor beta chain is from a study of somatic mutations in cytotoxic T cells in rheumatoid arthritis. Of note for this clone: Antigen specificity is unknown.

General study points: The antigen targets of the expanded CD8+ clones lacked identification. With roughly 63 patients examined, roughly eight had a largest CD8+ clone exceeding 20% of CD8+ cells. Age-matched healthy controls and rheumatoid arthritis patients had CD8+ T-cell clonality that did not differ significantly.

Trimming left V 0 bases short and J 5 bases short, with 8 bases between. Germline loops: CDR1 SGHRS, CDR2 YFSETQ. The CDR3 has 14 amino acids. Authors' data handling: Published virus-specific TCRB sequences matched only a few of the patient CD8+ clones exceeding 1%. TCRdb keeps only in-frame clones here, not all; method: immunoSEQ multiplex PCR. D and trimming were read from the DNA, whereas the V and J calls and clone size are those reported in that table. Of about 23,000 clones listed, approximately 80% were seen once; the top ten hold less than 4%. Material for sequencing was CD8+ T cells sorted from blood. This receptor was taken from an adult with rheumatoid arthritis. The chain recombines TRBV5-1 with TRBJ1-4; tentatively, D is TRBD1 (5 bases). The CDR3: CASSLAGSNEKLFF. CDR3 bases: TGCGCCAGCAGCTTGGCAGGGTCAAATGAAAAACTGTTTTTT.